This T cell receptor beta chain was sequenced for a study of T cells in tumors after PD-1 blockade. This clone has a single count. Per the germline V gene, CDR1 is SGHDN and CDR2 is FVKESK. The CDR3 covers 12 residues. Trimming shortened V by 1 base and J by 5 bases, and 6 bases separated the two germline ends. TCRdb keeps only in-frame clones here, not all; method: immunoSEQ multiplex PCR. Here the sample spans 4,000 to 5,000 clones, under 70% being singletons. The sequence was collected from a human donor with basal cell carcinoma. The chain employs TRBV14 and TRBJ2-7; no clear D gene. This material consisted of tumor tissue, taken before anti-PD-1 treatment. The CDR3 coding sequence is TGTGCCAGCAGCCAAGTCATGCACGAGCAGTACTTC. Protein: CASSQVMHEQYF.